The following is a T cell receptor (beta chain) sequence with its context. This clone was seen just once. Its specific antigen is unknown. No much larger clone is present one base from it, and per-base qualities are unavailable. This sample is part of a study of CD8+ T cells in alopecia areata (dated by TCRdb to about 2018). About the study as a whole: The treated patients, all with moderate-to-severe alopecia areata, were enrolled in an open-label pilot trial of oral tofacitinib given at 5 to 10 mg twice daily. Disease severity in treated patients was measured with the SALT score, which quantifies the percentage of affected scalp surface area. Scalp clonality was compared among normal scalp (n=4), patchy alopecia areata scalp (n=8), and alopecia totalis/universalis scalp (n=8). immunoSEQ multiplex PCR using 35 Vbeta forward primers and 13 Jbeta reverse primers was used to amplify TCRbeta CDR3 regions. High-throughput TCRbeta sequencing was used to examine T cell clonal expansion in alopecia areata in both the C3H/HeJ mouse model and human patients. Human TCRbeta sequencing covered scalp tissue and sorted CD4+ and CD8+ peripheral blood T cells from patchy and totalis/universalis alopecia areata patients and healthy controls. RNA was extracted with the PAXgene miRNA kit for fixed scalp, the miRNeasy kit for PBMCs, and the RNeasy kit for mouse skin. Tofacitinib was given for 6 to 18 months, followed by 6 months of follow-up off drug to assess delayed response and recurrence. Tofacitinib-treated patients had biopsies at baseline and at 4 and 24 weeks of treatment, with a later scalp biopsy in several patients.

The treatment or condition label, as the study defines it: oral pan-JAK inhibitor, 5-10 mg twice daily. Peripheral blood and lesional scalp punch biopsies were obtained from patients with alopecia areata. PBMCs were isolated by density centrifugation and stained for CD3, CD4 and CD8, after which CD4+ and CD8+ T cells were sorted on a FACSAria. Beyond this particular receptor, the publication reports: Many expanded lesional clones persisted in scalp and blood during tofacitinib treatment, which may partly explain relapse after stopping treatment. Shared TCR sequences between patients were less evident than in mice, which may be partly attributable to HLA diversity in the patient population. Compared with normal scalp, lesional scalp, particularly in alopecia totalis/universalis, had higher clonality and more expanded CD8+ clones, which suggests antigenic drive. Tofacitinib significantly lowered scalp clonality and the number of expanded CD8+ clones among the top 100 scalp clones. Because the treated cohort was small and had only one nonresponder, larger studies are needed to examine links between baseline CD8+ expansion and response. Unlike mouse skin, which is dominated by gammadelta T cells, normal human skin has resident alphabeta T cells that are also sequenced, and this complicates analysis of the scalp TCR repertoire.

Preparation of the library involved the immunoSEQ multiplex PCR assay. RNA was extracted from all samples and reverse transcribed into cDNA as template for TCR sequencing. First-strand cDNA was synthesized using SuperScript III with a 2:1 mix of oligo-dT and random hexamers. A synthetic immune receptor repertoire was used to gauge amplification bias, and whatever bias remained was removed computationally. In the source study's methods: After raw reads were preprocessed to remove errors, the CDR3 was defined following IMGT conventions as running from the conserved cysteine to phenylalanine. To get clonality, Shannon entropy was normalized by log2 of the number of productive unique TCRs and the result was subtracted from 1. Scalp TCRbeta sequences were cross-referenced with sorted blood CD4 and CD8 repertoires so that the CD4 or CD8 identity of scalp clones could be inferred. TCRdb provides this immuneACCESS table in a form limited to in-frame rearrangements. Some clones are lacking; in checked studies, under half of them reflect an unresolved V gene, and why the rest are absent is not known. V, J and clone size were drawn from that table, and D and trimming were deduced from the DNA. Within this sample are approximately 220,000 clones, with around two fifths of them counted one time only. 0.48% of the sample is in the top ten clones.

Trimming leaves V shorter by 5 bases and J shorter by 7 bases, with the junction holding 9 bases beyond the gene matches. The CDR3 sequence holds 15 residues, the cysteine and phenylalanine included. Just the 45-base CDR3 DNA is kept, in frame starting at base 1. The germline V gene specifies SGDLS as CDR1 and YYNGEE as CDR2. The rearranged chain carries TRBV9 and TRBJ1-6; 7 bases in the middle match TRBD1. The input for sequencing was CD4+ T cells sorted from blood, taken at approximately week 30, from a patient treated with tofacitinib. The receptor's source is a human donor with alopecia areata. Read as DNA, the sequence is TGTGCCAGCAGGGGACCGGGACAGTCAAATTCACCCCTCCACTTT. Its translation is CASRGPGQSNSPLHF.